Following are 28 T cell receptor beta chains from one sample sequenced in a study of identical twins. TCRdb re-analysed the 5' RACE reads in MiXCR, keeping a single row per CDR3 protein. The sample includes around 490,000 distinct CDR3 sequences, roughly an eighth of them seen just once. In addition, the sample was reused for a study of yellow fever vaccine responses in identical twins.

Sample: CD4+ T cells sorted from blood. The receptors were sampled from a young woman in good health.

The chain recombines TRBV12-3 or TRBV12-4 with TRBJ2-2; 10 positions agree with TRBD1. With 5 bases clipped from V and 7 bases from J, the junction kept 10 bases outside the gene matches. The CDR3 is 16 residues long. CDR3 DNA sequence: TGTGCCAGCAGTCCTCGCGGACAGGGGGGCGGCGGGGAGCTGTTTTTT. Translation: CASSPRGQGGGGELFF.

This clonotype was found a few times. This chain joins TRBV28 and TRBJ2-1; 10 bases are a match to TRBD1. Germline lookup yields CDR1 MDHEN and CDR2 SYDVKM. There are 15 residues in the CDR3. The V and J ends lost 5 bases and 10 bases, in that order; junction bases with no gene match: 11. The CDR3 DNA is TGTGCCAGCAGTCCACCGGGACAGGGGTTGGAGGAGCAGTTCTTC. Translating it yields CASSPPGQGLEEQFF.

The rearrangement joins TRBV7-2 to TRBJ2-1, with 7 nucleotides matching TRBD1. The V gene's germline CDR1 is SGHTA and CDR2 FQGNSA. The CDR3 covers 13 residues. J gave up 16 bases and V 1 base, and 10 bases lay outside the gene matches. CDR3 in DNA: TGTGCCAGCAGCTTAGAATTGGGCAGGGGGATTTTCTTC. Translating gives CASSLELGRGIFF.

This clonotype was found many times. The V and J genes are TRBV20-1 and TRBJ1-1, with 8 bases that match TRBD1. Losses at the gene ends were 4 bases for V and 5 bases for J; bases not matched to a gene: 6. Germline CDR1 and CDR2: DFQATT and SNEGSKA (reference sequence). The CDR3 is made up of 13 amino acids. The CDR3 loop is CSATGGVGTEAFF. The CDR3 DNA follows: TGCAGTGCTACAGGGGGCGTTGGGACTGAAGCTTTCTTT.

The chain joins TRBV12-3 or TRBV12-4 to TRBJ2-6, with 10 bases aligning to TRBD1. The V gene end was trimmed by 7 bases and the J gene end by 0 bases; junction bases not matched to a gene: 12. The CDR3 covers 19 residues. The CDR3 region is CASTGGQGMGSSGANVLTF. The DNA of the CDR3 is TGTGCCAGCACTGGGGGACAGGGGATGGGGAGCTCTGGGGCCAACGTCCTGACTTTC.

The genes are TRBV6-4 and TRBJ1-5; no clear D gene. Germline values: CDR1 MRHNA, CDR2 SNTAGT. The CDR3 has 15 amino acids. V gave up 0 bases and J gave up 2 bases, with 8 bases separating them. CDR3 nucleotides: TGTGCCAGCAGTGACTCGATGTGGGGCAATCAGCCCCAGCATTTT. The encoded protein is CASSDSMWGNQPQHF.

This clonotype was seen at least ten times. This chain uses TRBV5-1 with TRBJ2-3, with D maybe TRBD1 (5 bases). The ends were cut back, 4 bases at V and 4 bases at J, with 13 bases in the middle. The CDR3 is made up of 14 amino acids. The germline CDR1 and CDR2 sequences are SGHRS and YFSETQ. The CDR3 DNA reads as TGCGCCAGCAGCCCCCAGGGCTTGGCAGATACGCAGTATTTT. It translates to CASSPQGLADTQYF.

This clonotype was counted many times. The chain combines TRBV12-3 or TRBV12-4 with TRBJ2-7; D not certain. The CDR3 has 11 residues. V was shortened by 6 bases and J by 7 bases, with 10 bases between the two germline ends. CDR3 DNA: TGTGCCAGCAGCCTAGATTTTGAGCAGTACTTC. As protein: CASSLDFEQYF.

This clonotype has a handful of counts. This rearrangement joins TRBV11-3 to TRBJ2-1, with TRBD2 matching 7 bases. This CDR3 has 15 amino acids. Losses at the gene ends were 6 bases for V and 8 bases for J; bases not matched to a gene: 13. The germline gives CDR1 SGHNT, CDR2 YENEEA. The CDR3 region has the DNA TGTGCCAGCAGTTCCGGGACTAAGGGGCAGGATGAGCAGTTCTTC. Its translation: CASSSGTKGQDEQFF.

The V call is TRBV10-3, the J call TRBJ2-1; D remains unclear. CDR3 length: 12 amino acids. CDR1 and CDR2 from the germline V gene are ENHRY and SYGVKD. The V end was cut by 4 bases, the J end by 9 bases, with 10 bases between. CDR3 amino acids: CAISGKLGEQFF. CDR3 bases: TGTGCCATCAGTGGAAAGCTCGGTGAGCAGTTCTTC.

This clonotype was recorded a few times. V gene TRBV7-8 combines with J gene TRBJ2-3; 10 bases agree with TRBD2. CDR1 SGHVS and CDR2 FQNEAQ come from the germline V gene. This CDR3 has 17 residues. The junction had 7 bases not matched to a gene; V was cut back by 4 bases and J by 0 bases. CDR3 protein: CASSSSGRATSTDTQYF. The CDR3 DNA follows: TGTGCCAGCAGCTCTAGCGGGAGAGCAACTAGCACAGATACGCAGTATTTT.

This clonotype was picked up many times. CDR3 DNA: TGCAGTGCCGAGGGACTTGGTCGGTCCTACAATGAGCAGTTCTTC. Residues: CSAEGLGRSYNEQFF. The J gene is TRBJ2-1, the V gene TRBV20-1, with D possibly being TRBD2 (6 bases). Trimming pared 6 bases from V and 1 base from J, leaving 16 bases between. CDR1 and CDR2 from the germline V gene are DFQATT and SNEGSKA (reference sequence). The CDR3 has 15 amino acids.

In its sample, this clonotype was seen a few times. The CDR3 DNA sequence: TGTGCCACCAGCAGCCAGGGACAGGGTGAGGATGGCTACACCTTC. Its protein is CATSSQGQGEDGYTF. The genes are TRBV15 and TRBJ1-2, with TRBD1 identical over 9 bases. The CDR3 is 15 amino acids. V gave up 3 bases and J gave up 6 bases; unmatched junction bases: 8. CDR1 and CDR2 (germline): LNHNV, YYDKDF (reference sequence).

This clonotype was observed at least ten times. V usage is TRBV7-9 and J usage is TRBJ2-1, with D maybe TRBD1 (5 bases). Germline CDR1 reads SEHNR; CDR2 reads FQNEAQ (reference sequence). V lost 3 bases and J 7 bases, leaving 13 bases between the germline ends. The CDR3 has 14 residues. CDR3 sequence reads: CASSLARQSNEQFF. CDR3 DNA sequence: TGTGCCAGCAGCTTGGCCCGACAGTCGAATGAGCAGTTCTTC.

The V gene is TRBV15, the J gene TRBJ2-3; D remains ambiguous. Germline CDR1 LNHNV, CDR2 YYDKDF (reference sequence). The CDR3 sequence is 13 residues long. Trimming left V 2 bases short and J 5 bases short, with 8 bases between. CDR3 in amino acids: CATSRPPEDTQYF. CDR3 nucleotides: TGTGCCACCAGCAGACCCCCCGAAGATACGCAGTATTTT.

The J gene is TRBJ2-3, the V gene TRBV20-1; perhaps TRBD1 as D (5 bases). V was pared by 0 bases and J by 1 base, with 11 bases between. Per germline, CDR1 DFQATT and CDR2 SNEGSKA (reference sequence). The CDR3 runs to 15 residues. In DNA form, the CDR3 reads TGCAGTGCTAGAGATGAGAAAGGGGGCACAGATACGCAGTATTTT. Translation: CSARDEKGGTDTQYF.

Only a few counts were recorded for this clonotype. V usage is TRBV5-1 and J usage is TRBJ2-1; the D is unclear. Trimming stripped 0 bases from V and 4 bases from J, with 11 bases between. Germline V gene sequence: CDR1 SGHRS, CDR2 YFSETQ. CDR3 size: 15 residues. The CDR3 nucleotides read TGCGCCAGCAGCTTGGACGGTCGTTATTACAATGAGCAGTTCTTC. This sequence encodes CASSLDGRYYNEQFF.

In this sample, this clonotype turned up a few times. This chain uses TRBV20-1 with TRBJ2-2; 7 bases fit TRBD2. Germline values: CDR1 DFQATT, CDR2 SNEGSKA (reference sequence). The CDR3 extends over 13 amino acids. Germline trimming cut 4 bases from V and 6 bases from J; bases unmatched to any gene: 5. The CDR3 sequence: CSAMRGGSGELFF. CDR3 nucleotides: TGCAGTGCTATGAGGGGAGGGTCCGGGGAGCTGTTTTTT.

In this sample, this clonotype turned up a few times. The chain has TRBV5-1 and TRBJ1-1; 9 nucleotides align to TRBD1. V lost 2 bases and J lost 8; bases outside the gene matches: 4. Germline CDR1 is SGHRS and CDR2 is YFSETQ. The CDR3 consists of 13 residues. The CDR3 region has the DNA TGCGCCAGCAGCTTCCCTGGGACAGGGGAAGCTTTCTTT. Protein: CASSFPGTGEAFF.

This clonotype was detected a few times. This chain uses TRBV28 with TRBJ1-1; no clear D. The CDR3 extends over 13 amino acids. Trimming removed 6 bases from V and 1 base from J, with 9 bases in between. Per germline, CDR1 MDHEN and CDR2 SYDVKM. CDR3 bases: TGTGCCAGCAGGGGTCCGGGGAACACTGAAGCTTTCTTT. Amino acids: CASRGPGNTEAFF.

This chain connects TRBV5-1 to TRBJ1-1, with 9 bases identical to TRBD1. Germline-derived CDR1 and CDR2 are SGHRS and YFSETQ. The CDR3 has 14 residues. After removal of 7 bases from V and 5 bases from J, the junction contained 9 bases not matched to a gene. CDR3 nucleotides: TGCGCCAGCCTCAACGGGACAGGGCGGACTGAAGCTTTCTTT. It translates to CASLNGTGRTEAFF.

This chain links TRBV12-3 or TRBV12-4 with TRBJ2-5; 7 bases agree with TRBD1. The CDR3 is 13 amino acids. V lost 7 bases, J lost 9 bases, and 11 bases stayed unmatched. This CDR3 reads CASKTGRTGPQYF. DNA of the CDR3: TGTGCCAGCAAGACAGGGAGAACGGGGCCCCAGTACTTC.

This sequence joins TRBV5-5 and TRBJ2-1; D is uncertain. V was cut by 2 bases and J by 8 bases, with 14 bases left in between. The CDR3 extends over 14 amino acids. Germline lookup yields CDR1 SGHKS and CDR2 YYEKEE (reference sequence). The chain's CDR3 is CASSFRTQRDEQFF. The CDR3 DNA is TGTGCCAGCAGCTTCAGGACCCAGCGCGATGAGCAGTTCTTC.

CDR3 in amino acids: CASSLAGTHIYNEQFF. CDR3 nucleotides: TGTGCCAGCAGCTTAGCTGGGACACACATATACAATGAGCAGTTCTTC. The chain carries TRBV7-2 and TRBJ2-1; tentatively, D is TRBD1 (6 bases). Trimming took 0 bases from V and 4 from J, leaving 13 bases between them. Germline V gene data show CDR1 as SGHTA and CDR2 as FQGNSA. The CDR3 has 16 amino acids.

The V and J genes are TRBV13 and TRBJ2-3; D perhaps matches TRBD2 (6 bases). V was pared by 0 bases and J by 5 bases, with 12 bases between. This CDR3 is 15 amino acids long. Germline V gene data show CDR1 as PRHDT and CDR2 as FYEKMQ (reference sequence). Here the CDR3 DNA reads TGTGCCAGCAGCTTAGGGACTAGAGGAGTAGATACGCAGTATTTT. As protein: CASSLGTRGVDTQYF.

This clonotype was observed a handful of times. The chain employs TRBV6-2 or TRBV6-3 and TRBJ2-1; the match to TRBD2 covers 7 bases. The CDR3 totals 14 residues. Trimming took 6 bases from V and 5 from J; bases not matched to a gene: 7. CDR1 and CDR2 (germline): MNHEY, SVGEGT. The chain's CDR3 is CASRAGVRDNEQFF. CDR3 in DNA: TGTGCCAGCAGGGCGGGAGTCAGGGACAATGAGCAGTTCTTC.

To note about this clonotype: Its ends do not fully match the called genes, so a read error is possible. The chain carries TRBV29-1 and TRBJ2-2; 7 positions match TRBD2. This CDR3 contains 14 residues. Germline CDR1 and CDR2: SQVTM and ANQGSEA. The CDR3 sequence: CSVELAENSGELFF. Written as DNA, the CDR3 is TGCAGCGTTGAACTAGCGGAGAACTCCGGGGAGCTGTTTTTT.

This sequence joins TRBV7-2 and TRBJ2-3; 9 positions match TRBD2. CDR1 SGHTA and CDR2 FQGNSA come from the germline V gene. V was pared by 5 bases and J by 1 base, with 7 bases of the junction left unmatched. This CDR3 is built from 16 residues. The CDR3 bases are TGTGCCAGCAGCCATTCGGCTAGCGGGGGCACAGATACGCAGTATTTT. Translation: CASSHSASGGTDTQYF.